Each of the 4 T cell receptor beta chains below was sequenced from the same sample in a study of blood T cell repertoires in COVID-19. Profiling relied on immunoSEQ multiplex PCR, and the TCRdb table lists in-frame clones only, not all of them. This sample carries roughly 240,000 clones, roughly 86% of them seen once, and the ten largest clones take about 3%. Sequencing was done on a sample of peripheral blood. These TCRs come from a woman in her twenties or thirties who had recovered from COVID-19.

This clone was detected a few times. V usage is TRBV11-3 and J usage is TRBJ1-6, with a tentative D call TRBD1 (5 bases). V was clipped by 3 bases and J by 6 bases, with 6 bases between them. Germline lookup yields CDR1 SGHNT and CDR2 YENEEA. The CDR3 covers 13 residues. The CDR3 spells CASSFGGNSPLHF. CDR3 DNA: TGTGCCAGCAGCTTCGGGGGTAATTCACCCCTCCACTTT.

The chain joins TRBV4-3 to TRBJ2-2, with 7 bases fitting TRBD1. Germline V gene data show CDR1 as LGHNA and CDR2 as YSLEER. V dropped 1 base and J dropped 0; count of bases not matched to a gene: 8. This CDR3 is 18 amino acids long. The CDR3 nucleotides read TGCGCCAGCAGCCAAGTGCATCCAAGGGGGCCGAACACCGGGGAGCTGTTTTTT. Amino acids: CASSQVHPRGPNTGELFF.

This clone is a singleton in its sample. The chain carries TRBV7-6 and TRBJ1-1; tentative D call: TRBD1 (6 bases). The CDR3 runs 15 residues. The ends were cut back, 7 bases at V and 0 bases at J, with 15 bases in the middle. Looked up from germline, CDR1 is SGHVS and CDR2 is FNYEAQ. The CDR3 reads CASKPWGTLNTEAFF. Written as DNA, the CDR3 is TGTGCCAGCAAGCCCTGGGGGACATTGAACACTGAAGCTTTCTTT. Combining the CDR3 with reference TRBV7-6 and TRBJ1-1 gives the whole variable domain GAGVSQSPRYKVTKRGQDVALRCDPISGHVSLYWYRQALGQGPEFLTYFNYEAQQDKSGLPNDRFSAERPEGSISTLTIQRTEQRDSAMYRCASKPWGTLNTEAFFGQGTRLTVV.

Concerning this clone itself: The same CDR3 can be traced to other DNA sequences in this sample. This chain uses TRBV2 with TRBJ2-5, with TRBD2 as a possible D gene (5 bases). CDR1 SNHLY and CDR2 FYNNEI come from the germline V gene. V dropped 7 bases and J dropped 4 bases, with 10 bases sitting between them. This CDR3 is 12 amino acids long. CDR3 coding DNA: TGTGCCAGCACAAGAGGGCCAGAGACCCAGTACTTC. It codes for CASTRGPETQYF.